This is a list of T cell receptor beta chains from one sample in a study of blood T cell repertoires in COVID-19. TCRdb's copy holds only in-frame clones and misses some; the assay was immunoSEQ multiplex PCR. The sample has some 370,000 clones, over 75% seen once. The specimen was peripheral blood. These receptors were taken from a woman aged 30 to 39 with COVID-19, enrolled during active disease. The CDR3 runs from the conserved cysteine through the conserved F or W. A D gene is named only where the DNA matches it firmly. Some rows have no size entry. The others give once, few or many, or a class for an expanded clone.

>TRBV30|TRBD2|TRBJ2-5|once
TGTGCCTGGAGACCAGGGACTAGCGGCCAAGAGACCCAGTACTTC
CAWRPGTSGQETQYF
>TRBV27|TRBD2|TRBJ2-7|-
TGTGCCAGCAGTTTGAGGACTAGCGGGAGCTACGAGCAGTACTTC
CASSLRTSGSYEQYF
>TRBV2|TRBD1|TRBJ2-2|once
TGTGCCAGCAACAGGGGAAAGGGCACCGGGGAGCTGTTTTTT
CASNRGKGTGELFF
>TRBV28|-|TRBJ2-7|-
TGTGCCAGCAGTTTATATTCCCCCAGCGGCACTTCCTACGAGCAGTACTTC
CASSLYSPSGTSYEQYF
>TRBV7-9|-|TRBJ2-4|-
TGTGCCAGCAGCTTAGTGGGGAGCGGTCAAATAAAAAACATTCAGTACTTC
CASSLVGSGQIKNIQYF
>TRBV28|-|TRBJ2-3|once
TGTGCCAGCAGTTTAAGGGGGGGAAAAGATACGCAGTATTTT
CASSLRGGKDTQYF
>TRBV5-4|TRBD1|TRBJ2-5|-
TGTGCCAGCAGCATCGGACAGGGGCTACAAGAGACCCAGTACTTC
CASSIGQGLQETQYF
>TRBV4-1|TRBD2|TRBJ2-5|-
TGCGCCAGCAGCCATCGGACTAGCGGAGAAGAGACCCAGTACTTC
CASSHRTSGEETQYF
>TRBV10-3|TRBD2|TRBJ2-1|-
TGTGCCATCAGTGAAGGCAGCGGGAGCGGCAATGAGCAGTTCTTC
CAISEGSGSGNEQFF
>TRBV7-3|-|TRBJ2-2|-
TGTGCCAGCAGCTCGCTTGGGAGGTCTCCCACCGGGGAGCTGTTTTTT
CASSSLGRSPTGELFF
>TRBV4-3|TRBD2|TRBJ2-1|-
TGCGCCAGCAGCCAAGAAGGCTTAAGCGGGAGAGGCAATGAGCAGTTCTTC
CASSQEGLSGRGNEQFF
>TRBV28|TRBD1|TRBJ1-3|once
TGTGCCAGCAGTAGGATTGGGACAGGGGGCGCGACTGGAAACACCATATATTTT
CASSRIGTGGATGNTIYF
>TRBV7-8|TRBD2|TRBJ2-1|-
TGTGCCAGCAGCCCCGGAGAACCTAGCGGGCCAGACAATGAGCAGTTCTTC
CASSPGEPSGPDNEQFF
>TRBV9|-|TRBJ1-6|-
TGTGCCAGCAGCGCTACTGGGAGTGGTTCACCCCTCCACTTT
CASSATGSGSPLHF